These 7 T cell receptor beta chains share one sample of origin, sequenced in a study of T cell repertoires in cytomegalovirus infection. TCRdb processed the reads anew with MiXCR; each CDR3 protein has one entry. Counted here are about 470,000 distinct CDR3 sequences, roughly 43% occurring once; the ten biggest clones make up about 41%. These receptors lack a known antigen. The sequencing used cultured PBMCs, collected from culture after CMV antigen stimulation. The receptors stem from a human donor in good health (CMV status not recorded). Some clones in this sample may be carry-over from other donors' samples.

The J gene is TRBJ2-7, the V gene TRBV6-1; tentative D call: TRBD2 (6 bases). The germline V gene encodes CDR1 MNHNS and CDR2 SASEGT. This CDR3 spans 14 amino acids. V lost 9 bases, J lost 2 bases, and 17 bases lay in between. The CDR3 DNA is TGTGCCAGACTACCCACGGGGGTCCCCTACGAGCAGTACTTC. It is translated as CARLPTGVPYEQYF.

This clonotype was observed a few times. The chain employs TRBV7-2 and TRBJ2-2, with TRBD2 matching 7 bases. The V and J ends lost 4 bases and 8 bases, in that order; junction bases with no gene match: 10. The germline gives CDR1 SGHTA, CDR2 FQGNSA. The CDR3 is 15 amino acids. The CDR3 DNA is TGTGCCAGCAGCTCCTCGTGGGGGGGGGTAGGGGAGCTGTTTTTT. Residues: CASSSSWGGVGELFF.

This chain links TRBV6-5 with TRBJ2-4, with a tentative D call TRBD2 (6 bases). CDR1 is MNHEY and CDR2 is SVGAGI in the germline V gene. The CDR3 covers 15 residues. V was shortened by 6 bases and J by 1 base, with 13 bases between the two germline ends. CDR3 nucleotide sequence: TGTGCCAGCAGCCGCGGGATCATGGCCAAAAACATTCAGTACTTC. Protein: CASSRGIMAKNIQYF.

V and J are TRBV6-2 or TRBV6-3 and TRBJ1-4; no clear D. CDR3 size: 12 residues. V lost 2 bases and J 15 bases, leaving 13 bases between the germline ends. The germline V gene has CDR1 MNHEY and CDR2 SVGEGT. The DNA of the CDR3 is TGTGCCAGCAGTTACGGACCGCCGACGTTGTTTTTT. This translates into CASSYGPPTLFF.

This clonotype was observed a few times. The chain is built from TRBV20-1 and TRBJ1-5; a possible D gene is TRBD1 (6 bases). CDR1 and CDR2 from the germline V gene are DFQATT and SNEGSKA (reference sequence). CDR3 length: 12 amino acids. V lost 3 bases and J 5 bases, leaving 8 bases between the germline ends. The CDR3 DNA follows: TGCAGTGCTAGGAGGGGGGATCAGCCCCAGCATTTT. Translated: CSARRGDQPQHF.

J is TRBJ1-4 and V is TRBV15; D is ambiguous. Germline lookup yields CDR1 LNHNV and CDR2 YYDKDF (reference sequence). There are 15 residues in the CDR3. V was shortened by 1 base and J by 0 bases, with 6 bases between the two germline ends. The CDR3 sequence is CATSRGLTTNEKLFF. The CDR3 bases are TGTGCCACCAGCAGAGGACTGACAACTAATGAAAAACTGTTTTTT.

This clonotype was detected a few times. The rearrangement uses TRBV18 and TRBJ2-5; D is uncertain. V was shortened by 2 bases and J by 8 bases, with 18 bases between the two germline ends. Germline CDR1 and CDR2: KGHSH and LQKENI. The CDR3 loop spans 15 amino acids. Written as DNA, the CDR3 is TGTGCCAGCTCACCAGCTGAGACACCGATGGGAACCCAGTACTTC. It encodes CASSPAETPMGTQYF. The variable domain in full, completed from reference TRBV18 and TRBJ2-5, reads NAGVMQNPRHLVRRRGQEARLRCSPMKGHSHVYWYRQLPEEGLKFMVYLQKENIIDESGMPKERFSAEFPKEGPSILRIQQVVRGDSAAYFCASSPAETPMGTQYFGPGTRLLVL.